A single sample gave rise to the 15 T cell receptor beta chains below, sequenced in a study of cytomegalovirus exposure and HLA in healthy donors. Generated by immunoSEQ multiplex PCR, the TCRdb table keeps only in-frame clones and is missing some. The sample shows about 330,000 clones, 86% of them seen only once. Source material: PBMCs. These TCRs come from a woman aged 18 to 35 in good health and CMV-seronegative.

CDR3 sequence: CASSPLRTSGEYNEQFF. CDR3 sequence (DNA): TGTGCCAGCAGTCCCCTCAGGACTAGCGGGGAATACAATGAGCAGTTCTTC. V is TRBV27 and J is TRBJ2-1, with 12 positions matching TRBD2. Germline assignment: CDR1 MNHEY and CDR2 SMNVEV (reference sequence). The J segment lost 4 bases and the V segment lost 5 bases, leaving 9 bases of the junction unmatched. CDR3 length: 17 amino acids.

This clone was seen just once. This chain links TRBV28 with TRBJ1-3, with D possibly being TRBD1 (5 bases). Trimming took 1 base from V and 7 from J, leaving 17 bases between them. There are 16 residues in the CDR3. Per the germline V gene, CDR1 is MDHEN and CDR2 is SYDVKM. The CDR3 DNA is TGTGCCAGCAGTTTATTGAGACAGAGATATCCCAACACCATATATTTT. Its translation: CASSLLRQRYPNTIYF.

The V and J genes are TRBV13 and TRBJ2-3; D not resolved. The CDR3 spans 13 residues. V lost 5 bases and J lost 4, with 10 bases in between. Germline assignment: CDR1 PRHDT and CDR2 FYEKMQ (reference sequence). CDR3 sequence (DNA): TGTGCCAGCAGCATCACCGCGGCAGATACGCAGTATTTT. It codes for CASSITAADTQYF.

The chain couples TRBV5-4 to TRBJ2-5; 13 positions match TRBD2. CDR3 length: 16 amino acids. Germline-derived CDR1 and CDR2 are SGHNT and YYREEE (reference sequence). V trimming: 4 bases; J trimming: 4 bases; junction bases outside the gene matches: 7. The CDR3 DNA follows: TGTGCCAGCAGCCCTAGGACTAGCGGGAGTGGAGAGACCCAGTACTTC. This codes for CASSPRTSGSGETQYF.

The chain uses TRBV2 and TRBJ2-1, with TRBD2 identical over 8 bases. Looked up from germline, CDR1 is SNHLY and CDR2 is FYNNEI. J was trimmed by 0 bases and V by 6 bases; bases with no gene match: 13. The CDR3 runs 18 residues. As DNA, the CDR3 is TGTGCCAGCAGGAGGGCTAGCGGGCTTTCCAGCTCCTACAATGAGCAGTTCTTC. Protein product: CASRRASGLSSSYNEQFF.

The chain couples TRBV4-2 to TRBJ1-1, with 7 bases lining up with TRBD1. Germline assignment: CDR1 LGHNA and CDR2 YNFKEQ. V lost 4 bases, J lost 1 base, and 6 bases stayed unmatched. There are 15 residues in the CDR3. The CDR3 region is CASSPTGSRNTEAFF. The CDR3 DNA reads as TGTGCCAGCAGCCCGACAGGGTCGAGGAACACTGAAGCTTTCTTT.

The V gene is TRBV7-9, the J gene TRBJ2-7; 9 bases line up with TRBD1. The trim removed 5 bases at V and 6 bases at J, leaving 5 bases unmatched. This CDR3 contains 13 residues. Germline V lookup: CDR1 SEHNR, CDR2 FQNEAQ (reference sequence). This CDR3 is CASSRETGGEQYF. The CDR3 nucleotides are TGTGCCAGCAGCAGAGAGACAGGGGGCGAGCAGTACTTC.

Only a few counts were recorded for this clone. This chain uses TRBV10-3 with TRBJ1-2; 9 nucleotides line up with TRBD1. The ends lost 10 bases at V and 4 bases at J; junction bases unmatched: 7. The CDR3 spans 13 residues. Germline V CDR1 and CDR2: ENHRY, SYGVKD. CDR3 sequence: CATGDRAGYGYTF. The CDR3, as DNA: TGTGCCACGGGGGACAGGGCTGGCTATGGCTACACCTTC.

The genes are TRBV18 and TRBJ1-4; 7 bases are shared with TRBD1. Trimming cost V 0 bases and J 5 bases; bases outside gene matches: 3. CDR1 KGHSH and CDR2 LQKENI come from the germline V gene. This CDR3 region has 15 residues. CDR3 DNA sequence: TGTGCCAGCTCACCACCTGGACAGGTGAATGAAAAACTGTTTTTT. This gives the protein CASSPPGQVNEKLFF.

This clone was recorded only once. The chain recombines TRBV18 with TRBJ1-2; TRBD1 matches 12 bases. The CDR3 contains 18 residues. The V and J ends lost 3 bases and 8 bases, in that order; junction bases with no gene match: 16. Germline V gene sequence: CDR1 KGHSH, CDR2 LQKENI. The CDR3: CASSPSGLSGQGAGGYTF. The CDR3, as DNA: TGTGCCAGCTCACCGTCCGGGCTATCGGGACAGGGGGCTGGCGGCTACACCTTC.

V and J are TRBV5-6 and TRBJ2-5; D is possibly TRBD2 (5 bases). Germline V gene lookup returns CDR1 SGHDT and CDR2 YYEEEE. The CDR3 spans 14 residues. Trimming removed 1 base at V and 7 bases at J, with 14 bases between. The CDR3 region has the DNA TGTGCCAGCAGCTTGCTCACCAGCGGAGGGACCCAGTACTTC. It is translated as CASSLLTSGGTQYF.

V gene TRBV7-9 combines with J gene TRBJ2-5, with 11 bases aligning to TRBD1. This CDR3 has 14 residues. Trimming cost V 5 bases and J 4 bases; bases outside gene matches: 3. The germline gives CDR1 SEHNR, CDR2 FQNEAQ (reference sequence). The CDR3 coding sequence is TGTGCCAGCAGCCCCGGGACAGGGGGAGAGACCCAGTACTTC. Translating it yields CASSPGTGGETQYF.

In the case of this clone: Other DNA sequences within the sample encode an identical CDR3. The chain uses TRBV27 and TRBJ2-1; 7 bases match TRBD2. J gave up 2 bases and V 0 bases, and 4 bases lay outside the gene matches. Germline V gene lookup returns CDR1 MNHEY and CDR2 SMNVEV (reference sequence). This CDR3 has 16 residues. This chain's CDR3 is CASSLSAGGTYNEQFF. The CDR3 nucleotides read TGTGCCAGCAGTTTATCGGCCGGGGGGACCTACAATGAGCAGTTCTTC.

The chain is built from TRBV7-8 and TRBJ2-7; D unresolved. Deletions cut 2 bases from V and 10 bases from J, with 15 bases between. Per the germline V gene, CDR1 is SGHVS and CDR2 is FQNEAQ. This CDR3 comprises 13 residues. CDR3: CASSLSLQVGQYF. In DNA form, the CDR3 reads TGTGCCAGCAGCTTATCTCTTCAAGTCGGTCAGTACTTC.

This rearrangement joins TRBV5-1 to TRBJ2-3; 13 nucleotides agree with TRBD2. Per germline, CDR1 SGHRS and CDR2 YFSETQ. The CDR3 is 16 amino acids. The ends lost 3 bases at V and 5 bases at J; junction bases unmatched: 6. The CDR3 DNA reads TGCGCCAGCAGCTCCGGGACTAGCGGGAAGGTAGATACGCAGTATTTT. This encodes CASSSGTSGKVDTQYF.